This T cell receptor (beta chain) was sequenced during a study of cytomegalovirus exposure and HLA in healthy donors. General observations from the study: The authors enumerated over 150 TCR beta chains as linked to cytomegalovirus. According to a later analysis, TCR clusters from the first cohort tended to co-occur in the 120 or so validation repertoires.

About this clone: What it recognizes is unknown.

Among the approximately 110 subjects of the validation cohort, separate from the roughly 700-subject first cohort, were the donors. The germline V gene has CDR1 SQVTM and CDR2 ANQGSEA. The CDR3 totals 13 residues. Trimming took 6 bases from V and 5 from J; bases not matched to a gene: 9. Assay used: immunoSEQ multiplex PCR; TCRdb lists only in-frame clones, some missing. The sample has approximately 270,000 clones; around 90% are singletons. The material sequenced was PBMCs. The gene calls are TRBV29-1 and TRBJ2-5; 7 positions agree with TRBD1. The clonotype comes from a woman between 18 and 29 years old in good health and CMV-seronegative. The CDR3 sequence is CSVRRGLVETQYF. The CDR3 bases are TGCAGCGTCAGAAGGGGGCTCGTGGAGACCCAGTACTTC.